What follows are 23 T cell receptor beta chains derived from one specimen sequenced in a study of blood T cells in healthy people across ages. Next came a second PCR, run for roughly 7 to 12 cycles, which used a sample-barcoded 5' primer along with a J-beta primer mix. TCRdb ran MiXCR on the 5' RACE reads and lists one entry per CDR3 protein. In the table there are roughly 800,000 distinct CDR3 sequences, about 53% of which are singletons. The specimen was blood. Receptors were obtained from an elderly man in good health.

The CDR3 coding sequence is TGTGCCAGCAGCGGGGGACTATTCTACGAGCAGTACTTC. Its translation is CASSGGLFYEQYF. The gene calls are TRBV14 and TRBJ2-4, with TRBD2 matching over 7 bases. The end of the DNA fits TRBJ2-7 better, so the J call may be wrong. Germline-derived CDR1 and CDR2 are SGHDN and FVKESK. The CDR3 totals 13 residues.

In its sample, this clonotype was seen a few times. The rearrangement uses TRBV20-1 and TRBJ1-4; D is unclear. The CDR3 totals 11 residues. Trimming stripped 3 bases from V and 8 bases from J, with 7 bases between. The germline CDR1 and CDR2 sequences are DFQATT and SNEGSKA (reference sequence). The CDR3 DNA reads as TGCAGTGCTAGGGGTGGGGAAAAACTGTTTTTT. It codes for CSARGGEKLFF.

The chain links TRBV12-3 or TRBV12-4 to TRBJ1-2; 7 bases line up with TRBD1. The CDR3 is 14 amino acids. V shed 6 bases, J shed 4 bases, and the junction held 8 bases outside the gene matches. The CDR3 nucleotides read TGTGCCAGCAGCCCGACAGGGACGGTCTATGGCTACACCTTC. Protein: CASSPTGTVYGYTF.

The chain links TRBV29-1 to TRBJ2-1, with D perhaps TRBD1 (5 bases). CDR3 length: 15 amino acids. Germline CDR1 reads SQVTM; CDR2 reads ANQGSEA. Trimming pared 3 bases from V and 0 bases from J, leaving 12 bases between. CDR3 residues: CSVDRGGDSYNEQFF. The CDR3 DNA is TGCAGCGTTGATAGGGGTGGGGACTCCTACAATGAGCAGTTCTTC.

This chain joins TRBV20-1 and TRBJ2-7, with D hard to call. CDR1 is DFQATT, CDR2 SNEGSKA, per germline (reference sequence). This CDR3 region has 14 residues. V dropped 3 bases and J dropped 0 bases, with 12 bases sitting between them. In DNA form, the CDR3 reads TGCAGTGCTAGTCGGCTCCTCAGCTCCTACGAGCAGTACTTC. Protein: CSASRLLSSYEQYF.

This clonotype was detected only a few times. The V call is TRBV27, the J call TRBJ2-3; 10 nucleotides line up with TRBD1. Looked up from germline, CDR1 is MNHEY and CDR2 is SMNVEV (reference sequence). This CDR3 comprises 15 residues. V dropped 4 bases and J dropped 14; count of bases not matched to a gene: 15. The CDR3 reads CASSSSGTGDRYAYF. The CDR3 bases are TGTGCCAGCAGTTCATCCGGGACAGGGGACAGATACGCGTATTTT.

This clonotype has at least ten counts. The CDR3 DNA sequence: TGCAGTGCTAGATACGCCGTAGCAGATACGCAGTATTTT. Translated: CSARYAVADTQYF. The rearrangement joins TRBV20-1 to TRBJ2-3, with D unclear. The ends were cut back, 2 bases at V and 4 bases at J, with 10 bases in the middle. The CDR3 is 13 amino acids. The germline V gene encodes CDR1 DFQATT and CDR2 SNEGSKA (reference sequence).

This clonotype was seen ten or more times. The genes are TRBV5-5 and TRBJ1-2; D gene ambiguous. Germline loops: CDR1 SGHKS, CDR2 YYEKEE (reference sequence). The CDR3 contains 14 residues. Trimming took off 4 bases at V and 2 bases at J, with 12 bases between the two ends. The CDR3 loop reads CASSQTTLNYGYTF. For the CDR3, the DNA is TGTGCCAGCAGCCAGACAACACTCAACTATGGCTACACCTTC.

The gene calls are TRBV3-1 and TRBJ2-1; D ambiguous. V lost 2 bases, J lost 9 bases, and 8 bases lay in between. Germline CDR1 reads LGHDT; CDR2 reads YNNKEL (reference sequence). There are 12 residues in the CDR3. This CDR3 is CASSQTAGEQFF. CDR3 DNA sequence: TGTGCCAGCAGCCAAACAGCCGGTGAGCAGTTCTTC.

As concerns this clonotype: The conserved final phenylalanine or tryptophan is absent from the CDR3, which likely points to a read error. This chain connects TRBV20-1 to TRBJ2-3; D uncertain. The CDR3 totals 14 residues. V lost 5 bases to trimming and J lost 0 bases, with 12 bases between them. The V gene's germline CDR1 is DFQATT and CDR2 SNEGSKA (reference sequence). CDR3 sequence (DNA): TGCAGTGCTTCTTCGGCAGGCAGCACAGATACGCAGTATGTT. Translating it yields CSASSAGSTDTQYV.

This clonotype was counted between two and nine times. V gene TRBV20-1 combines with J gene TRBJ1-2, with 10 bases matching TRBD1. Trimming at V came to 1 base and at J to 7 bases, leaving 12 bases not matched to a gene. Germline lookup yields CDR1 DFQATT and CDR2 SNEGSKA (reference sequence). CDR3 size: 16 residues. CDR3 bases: TGCAGTGCTAGAGGGACAGGGGGACCCCCCTGGAGTGGCTACACCTTC. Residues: CSARGTGGPPWSGYTF.

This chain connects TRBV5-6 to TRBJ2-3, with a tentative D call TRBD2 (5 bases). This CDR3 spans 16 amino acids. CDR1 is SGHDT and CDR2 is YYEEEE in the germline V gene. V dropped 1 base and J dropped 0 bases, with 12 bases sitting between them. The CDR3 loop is CASSLRFSASTDTQYF. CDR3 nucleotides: TGTGCCAGCAGCTTGCGTTTTAGCGCTAGCACAGATACGCAGTATTTT.

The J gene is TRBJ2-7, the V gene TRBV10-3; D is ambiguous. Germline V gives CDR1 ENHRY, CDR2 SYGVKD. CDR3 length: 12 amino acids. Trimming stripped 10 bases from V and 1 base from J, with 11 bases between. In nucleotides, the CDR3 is TGTGCCACGAACCCAGGTTCCTACGAGCAGTACTTC. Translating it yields CATNPGSYEQYF.

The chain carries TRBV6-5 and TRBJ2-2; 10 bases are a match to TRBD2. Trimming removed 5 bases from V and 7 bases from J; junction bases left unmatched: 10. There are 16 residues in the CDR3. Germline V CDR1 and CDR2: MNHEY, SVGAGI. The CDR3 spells CASSNTLAGYGGELFF. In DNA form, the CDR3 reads TGTGCCAGCAGTAACACACTAGCGGGATATGGCGGGGAGCTGTTTTTT.

The CDR3 protein is CASSQNPESQDPLGGELFF. CDR3 DNA: TGTGCCAGCAGCCAAAATCCCGAGAGCCAGGATCCCCTCGGCGGGGAGCTGTTTTTT. This chain connects TRBV4-2 to TRBJ2-2; no clear D. The V gene lost 2 bases and the J gene lost 7 bases, with 26 bases spanning the gap. In germline, CDR1 is LGHNA, CDR2 YNFKEQ. The CDR3 covers 19 residues.

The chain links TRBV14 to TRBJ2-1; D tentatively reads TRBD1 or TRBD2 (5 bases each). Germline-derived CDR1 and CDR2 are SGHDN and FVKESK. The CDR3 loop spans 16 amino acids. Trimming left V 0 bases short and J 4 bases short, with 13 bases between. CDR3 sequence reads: CASSQDYGAPYNEQFF. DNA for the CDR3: TGTGCCAGCAGCCAAGATTACGGGGCCCCATACAATGAGCAGTTCTTC.

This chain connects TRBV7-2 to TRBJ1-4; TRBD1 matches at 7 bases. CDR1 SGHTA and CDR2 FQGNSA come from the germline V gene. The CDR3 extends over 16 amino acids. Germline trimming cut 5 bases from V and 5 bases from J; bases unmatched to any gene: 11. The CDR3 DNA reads TGTGCCAGCAGCCCCCAGGGGGGACAGAAGAATGAAAAACTGTTTTTT. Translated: CASSPQGGQKNEKLFF.

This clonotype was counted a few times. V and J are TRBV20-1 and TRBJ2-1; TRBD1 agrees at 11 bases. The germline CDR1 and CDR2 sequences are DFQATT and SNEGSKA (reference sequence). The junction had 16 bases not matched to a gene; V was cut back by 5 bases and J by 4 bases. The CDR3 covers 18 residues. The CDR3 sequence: CSAAGQGAASGAYNEQFF. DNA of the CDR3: TGCAGTGCTGCCGGACAGGGGGCGGCTAGCGGGGCATACAATGAGCAGTTCTTC.

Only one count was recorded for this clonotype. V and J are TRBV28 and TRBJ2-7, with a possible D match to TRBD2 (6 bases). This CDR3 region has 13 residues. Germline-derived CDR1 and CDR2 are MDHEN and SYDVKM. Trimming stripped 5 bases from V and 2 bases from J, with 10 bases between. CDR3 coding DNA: TGTGCCAGCAGTGGGACTCCAGCCTACGAGCAGTACTTC. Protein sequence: CASSGTPAYEQYF.

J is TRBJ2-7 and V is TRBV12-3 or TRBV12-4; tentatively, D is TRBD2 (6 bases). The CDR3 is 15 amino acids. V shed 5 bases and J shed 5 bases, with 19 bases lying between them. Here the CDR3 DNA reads TGTGCCAGCAGTCTTCTCGGTAGCGGAGGCAACGAGCAGTACTTC. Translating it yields CASSLLGSGGNEQYF.

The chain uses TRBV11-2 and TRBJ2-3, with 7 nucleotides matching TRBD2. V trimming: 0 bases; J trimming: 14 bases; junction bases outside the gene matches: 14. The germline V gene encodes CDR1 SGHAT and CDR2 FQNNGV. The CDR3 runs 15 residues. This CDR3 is CASSLEISGHRYAYF. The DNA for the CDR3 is TGTGCCAGCAGCTTAGAGATTAGCGGGCACAGATACGCGTATTTT.

The CDR3 spells CASSLKVALAGDSYNEQFF. CDR3 DNA sequence: TGCGCCAGCAGCTTGAAGGTCGCCCTAGCGGGGGACTCCTACAATGAGCAGTTCTTC. This chain uses TRBV5-1 with TRBJ2-1; 10 bases map to TRBD2. Germline V lookup: CDR1 SGHRS, CDR2 YFSETQ. The CDR3 spans 19 residues. The V and J ends lost 1 base and 0 bases, in that order; junction bases with no gene match: 10.

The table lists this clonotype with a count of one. The CDR3 loop reads CASSIGPNVAKNIQYF. CDR3 nucleotides: TGTGCCAGCAGCATCGGCCCTAACGTAGCCAAAAACATTCAGTACTTC. This rearrangement joins TRBV5-4 to TRBJ2-4; the D is unclear. CDR3 length equals 16 residues. The germline V gene encodes CDR1 SGHNT and CDR2 YYREEE (reference sequence). V lost 4 bases, J lost 0 bases, and 14 bases lay in between.